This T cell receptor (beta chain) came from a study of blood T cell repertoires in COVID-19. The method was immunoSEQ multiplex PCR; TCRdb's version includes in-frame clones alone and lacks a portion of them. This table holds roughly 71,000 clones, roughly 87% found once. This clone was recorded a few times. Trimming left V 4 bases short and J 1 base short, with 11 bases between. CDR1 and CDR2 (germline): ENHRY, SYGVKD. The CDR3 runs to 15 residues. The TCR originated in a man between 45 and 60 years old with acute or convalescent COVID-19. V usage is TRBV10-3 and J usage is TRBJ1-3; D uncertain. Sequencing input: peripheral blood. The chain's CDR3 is CAISVGLESGNTIYF. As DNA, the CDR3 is TGTGCCATCAGTGTTGGGCTCGAATCTGGAAACACCATATATTTT.